The following is a TCR beta chain sequence with its context. This clone was seen more than once but under ten times. The antigen this receptor binds is unknown. Nothing much larger sits one base from this clone, and base qualities are not available. Including the terminal cysteine and phenylalanine, the CDR3 comprises 15 residues. CDR3 DNA is the only sequence kept; it has 45 bases, read in frame from the first base. Via the germline V gene, CDR1 is SGHVS and CDR2 FNYEAQ. Deletion took 2 bases off V and 0 bases off J, with a span of 10 bases between the germline ends. The entry originates in a study of OX40 agonist ivuxolimab in advanced cancers. With regard to the full study: The costimulatory receptor OX40 (CD134) was targeted by ivuxolimab, a fully human IgG2 agonistic monoclonal antibody. Intravenous ivuxolimab was administered to patients every 2 weeks at six dose levels: 0.01, 0.1, 0.3, 1.5, 3 and 10 mg/kg. Of the approximately 54 dose-escalation patients, hepatocellular carcinoma was present in approximately 20, melanoma in around 15, renal cell carcinoma in 9 and head and neck cancer in 9. In the dose-escalation cohort, approximately 82% of patients were male, and the mean age was about 55 years, with a range of roughly 20 to 85. Prior anti-PD-1, anti-PD-L1 or anti-CTLA-4 therapy was permitted, and 35% to 40% of dose-escalation patients had received checkpoint inhibitors. Three dose-escalation patients achieved partial responses, one with hepatocellular carcinoma and two with cutaneous melanoma. Peripheral TCRbeta sequencing aimed to test whether ivuxolimab altered TCR sequence diversity and caused clonal T-cell expansion. The paper describes the monotherapy dose-escalation part (N = 52 patients) of the phase I trial of ivuxolimab.

Beyond this particular receptor, the publication reports: The antigen specificity of the peripheral T cells that underwent clonal expansion was not determined. Clonal expansion of both CD4+ and CD8+ blood T cells was observed from baseline to week 6 at doses 0.1 to 3.0 mg/kg. In the 0.1-3.0 mg/kg groups, partial responders had among the lowest normalized peripheral clonal expansion, particularly in CD8+ T cells. Low levels of normalized T-cell clonal expansion were also shown by some nonresponding patients. After ivuxolimab, CD8+ T cells had more expanded clones than CD4+ T cells on average.

To sequence the TCRbeta CDR3 region, genomic DNA was isolated from the sorted cells. The immunoSEQ Assay was used to sequence the TCRbeta CDR3 regions. Held by TCRdb, this immuneACCESS table contains in-frame sequences only and omits some clones. Under half of the omission traces to an unresolved V gene where checked; the cause of the rest is unknown. The table for this sample lists 45,000 or so clones; around 90% of them were counted only once. The ten most abundant clones make up around 16% of the sample. The trial excluded patients who had a history of autoimmune disease or who were on systemic immunosuppression. In every dose cohort, peripheral blood was drawn for TCR sequencing at baseline, cycle 4 day 1, and cycle 7 day 1. The samples were taken from a phase I, first-in-human, multicenter, open-label dose-escalation trial of ivuxolimab. Adults with locally advanced or metastatic melanoma, renal cell carcinoma, hepatocellular carcinoma or head and neck squamous cell carcinoma were enrolled in the trial. CD4+ and CD8+ T cells were sorted separately from peripheral blood before TCR sequencing.

The TCR was taken from an adult with an advanced solid tumor such as melanoma, head and neck, liver or kidney cancer. The sequence links TRBV7-6 to TRBJ1-1; the D gene is not confidently resolved. The sequenced sample was CD4+ or CD8+ T cells sorted from blood, obtained in a trial of the OX40 agonist ivuxolimab. The bases are TGTGCCAGCAGCTTACTGCACCAAATGAACACTGAAGCTTTCTTT. Translated, this gives CASSLLHQMNTEAFF.